This T cell receptor (beta chain) is from a study of read filtering for tumor transcriptome and immune sequencing. Across the whole study: By R-ISS, stages I, II and III held 8, 16 and 7 patients. RNA-seq yielded only about 75 to 1,400 TCR reads, IR-seq about 4 to 10.27 million. General study findings and limits: Approximately 82% of IR-seq clonotypes had a single read, yet these held approximately 4% of reads. Correlation between methods rose after single-read clonotypes were removed.

From approximately 400 ng of RNA, a library with molecular barcoded alpha/delta and beta/gamma adaptors was made. Using its own MiXCR run on the reads, TCRdb lists one record per CDR3 protein. The data contain approximately 58,000 distinct CDR3 sequences, 9% to 15% of them seen just once; the ten biggest clones take up around 15%. This clonotype was recorded many times. Its antigen remains unidentified. CDR1 and CDR2 (germline): LGHDT, YNNKEL (reference sequence). The CDR3 contains 17 residues. Between the trimmed V and J ends, which lost 0 bases and 7 bases, there was a span of 18 bases. The sequence was obtained from a donor aged 40 or over with multiple myeloma. Source material: a population of CD138-negative cells sorted from bone marrow. The V and J genes are TRBV3-1 and TRBJ1-4, with a possible D match to TRBD1 (5 bases). Written as DNA, the CDR3 is TGTGCCAGCAGCCAAGACAGGGTCGACAGCCGACGTGAAAAACTGTTTTTT. Protein sequence: CASSQDRVDSRREKLFF.